The table lists the clone carrying this T cell receptor beta chain with a few counts. Its antigen is as yet unknown. The data were obtained in a study of beta chain features in type 1 diabetes. Notes on the study in general: Researchers report that Type 1 diabetes patients had moderately but significantly shorter TCRB CDR3s across all four CD4+ subsets.

Sequenced material consisted of expressed TCRB transcripts (all of the isolated RNA was reverse transcribed). Measured with immunoSEQ multiplex PCR; TCRdb has only the in-frame clones, and not every one. This table holds 300,000 or so clones, around 9.7% found once. CDR1 is KGHSH and CDR2 is LQKENI in the germline V gene. This CDR3 has 15 amino acids. With 5 bases clipped from V and 4 bases from J, the junction kept 8 bases outside the gene matches. This sequence was found in a young man with type 1 diabetes. The sequencing sample was made of central memory CD4+ T cells from blood. This chain connects TRBV18 to TRBJ1-2, with 9 bases fitting TRBD1. Here the CDR3 reads CASSAEGQGGYGYTF. Here the CDR3 DNA reads TGTGCCAGCTCAGCTGAGGGACAGGGTGGCTATGGCTACACCTTC.